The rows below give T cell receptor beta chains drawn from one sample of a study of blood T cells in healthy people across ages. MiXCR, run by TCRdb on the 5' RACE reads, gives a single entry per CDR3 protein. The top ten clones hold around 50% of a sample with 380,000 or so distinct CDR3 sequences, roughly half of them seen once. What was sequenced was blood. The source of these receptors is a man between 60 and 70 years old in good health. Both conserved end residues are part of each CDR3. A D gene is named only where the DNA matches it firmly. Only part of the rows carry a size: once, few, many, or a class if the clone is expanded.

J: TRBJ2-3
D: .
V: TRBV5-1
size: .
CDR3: CASSLETATDTQYF
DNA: TGCGCCAGCAGCTTGGAGACAGCCACAGATACGCAGTATTTT

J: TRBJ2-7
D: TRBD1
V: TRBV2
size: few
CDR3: CASSTGQLSYEQYF
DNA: TGTGCCAGCAGTACGGGACAGTTAAGCTACGAGCAGTACTTC

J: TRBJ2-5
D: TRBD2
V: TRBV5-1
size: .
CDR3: CASSPGTSGGLYQETQYF
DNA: TGCGCCAGCAGCCCGGGGACTAGCGGGGGTCTATACCAAGAGACCCAGTACTTC

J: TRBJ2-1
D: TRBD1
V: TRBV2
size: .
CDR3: CASRAGTGAFNEQFF
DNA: TGTGCCAGCAGAGCCGGGACAGGGGCTTTCAATGAGCAGTTCTTC

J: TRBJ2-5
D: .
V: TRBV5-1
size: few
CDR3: CASRAQETQYF
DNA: TGCGCCAGCAGGGCACAAGAGACCCAGTACTTC

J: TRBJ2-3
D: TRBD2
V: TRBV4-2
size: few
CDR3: CASSQDPRGGTDTQYF
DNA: TGTGCCAGCAGCCAAGACCCGCGGGGGGGAACAGATACGCAGTATTTT

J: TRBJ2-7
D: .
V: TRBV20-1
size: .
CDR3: CSAEGGTAVYEQYF
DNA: TGCAGTGCAGAGGGGGGGACAGCCGTCTACGAGCAGTACTTC

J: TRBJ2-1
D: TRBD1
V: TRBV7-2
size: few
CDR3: CAYGTGLNEQFF
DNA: TGTGCCTACGGGACAGGCCTCAATGAGCAGTTCTTC

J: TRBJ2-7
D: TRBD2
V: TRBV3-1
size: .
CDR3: CASSPVGSGGMNSQYF
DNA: TGTGCCAGCAGCCCGGTTGGTAGCGGGGGTATGAATAGTCAGTACTTC

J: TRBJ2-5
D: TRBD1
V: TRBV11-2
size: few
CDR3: CASSYRGWETQYF
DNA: TGTGCCAGCAGTTACAGGGGTTGGGAGACCCAGTACTTC

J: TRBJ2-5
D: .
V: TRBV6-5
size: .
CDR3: CASSYSGLEGETQYF
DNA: TGTGCCAGCAGTTACTCCGGTCTAGAGGGGGAGACCCAGTACTTC

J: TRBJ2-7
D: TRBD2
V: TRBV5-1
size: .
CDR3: CASSLTSGRDEQYF
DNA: TGCGCCAGCAGCTTGACTAGCGGGAGGGATGAGCAGTACTTC

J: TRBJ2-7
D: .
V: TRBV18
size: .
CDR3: CASSQQGVGSEQYF
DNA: TGTGCCAGCTCACAGCAGGGTGTCGGTTCCGAGCAGTACTTC

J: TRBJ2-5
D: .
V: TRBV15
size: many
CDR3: CATSRDSGRETQYF
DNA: TGTGCCACCAGCAGAGACTCAGGACGGGAGACCCAGTACTTC

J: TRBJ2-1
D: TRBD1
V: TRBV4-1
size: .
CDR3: CASSQSGTGATAKYNEQFF
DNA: TGCGCCAGCAGTCAATCCGGGACAGGCGCGACCGCTAAATACAATGAGCAGTTCTTC

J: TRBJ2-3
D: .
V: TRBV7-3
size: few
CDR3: CASSRGAGRKSDTQYF
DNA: TGTGCCAGCAGTCGGGGGGCGGGCCGAAAATCAGATACGCAGTATTTT

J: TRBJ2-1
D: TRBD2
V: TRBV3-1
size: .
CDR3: CASSHGGSWNEQFF
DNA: TGTGCCAGCAGCCACGGGGGGAGCTGGAATGAGCAGTTCTTC

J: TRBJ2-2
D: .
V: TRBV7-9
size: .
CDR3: CASKDPGTGELFF
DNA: TGTGCCAGCAAGGATCCTGGCACCGGGGAGCTGTTTTTT

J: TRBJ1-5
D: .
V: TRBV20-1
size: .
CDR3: CSARGGRGSNQPQHF
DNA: TGCAGTGCTAGAGGGGGACGGGGGAGCAATCAGCCCCAGCATTTT

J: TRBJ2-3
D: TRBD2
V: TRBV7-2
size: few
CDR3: CASSPGLAGGQDTQYF
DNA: TGTGCCAGCAGCCCGGGACTAGCGGGAGGGCAAGATACGCAGTATTTT

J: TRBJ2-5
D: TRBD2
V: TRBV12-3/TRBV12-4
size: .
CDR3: CASSFGGSRETQYF
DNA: TGTGCCAGCAGTTTCGGCGGGAGTAGAGAGACCCAGTACTTC

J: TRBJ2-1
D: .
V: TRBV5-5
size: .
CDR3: CASSSLSRELYNEQFF
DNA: TGTGCCAGCAGCTCCCTGTCTCGGGAGCTCTACAATGAGCAGTTCTTC

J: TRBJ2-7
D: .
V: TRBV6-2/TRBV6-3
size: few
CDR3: CASSYSGRANEQYF
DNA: TGTGCCAGCAGTTACTCAGGCAGGGCCAATGAGCAGTACTTC

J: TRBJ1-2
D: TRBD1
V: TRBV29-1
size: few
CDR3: CSAWTGPYGYTF
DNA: TGCAGCGCTTGGACAGGGCCCTATGGCTACACCTTC

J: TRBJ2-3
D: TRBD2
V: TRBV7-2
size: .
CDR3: CASSLASAGLGTDTQYF
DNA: TGTGCCAGCAGCTTAGCCTCAGCGGGATTAGGGACAGATACGCAGTATTTT

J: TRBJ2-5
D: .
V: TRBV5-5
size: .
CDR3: CASSLGWSGQETQYF
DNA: TGTGCCAGCAGCTTGGGCTGGAGCGGCCAAGAGACCCAGTACTTC

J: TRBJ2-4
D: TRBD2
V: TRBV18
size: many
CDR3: CASSSAGGGKNIQYF
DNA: TGTGCCAGCTCATCAGCGGGAGGTGGCAAAAACATTCAGTACTTC

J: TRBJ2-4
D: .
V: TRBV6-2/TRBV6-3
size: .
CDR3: CASRRTGEGKNIQYF
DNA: TGTGCCAGCAGACGTACAGGGGAGGGCAAAAACATTCAGTACTTC

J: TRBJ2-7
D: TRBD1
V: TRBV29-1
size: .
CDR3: CSAGGTGGYEQYF
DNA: TGCAGCGCCGGCGGGACAGGGGGCTACGAGCAGTACTTC

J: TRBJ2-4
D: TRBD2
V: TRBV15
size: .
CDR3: CATSRAPIAGAGGKNIQYF
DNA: TGTGCCACCAGCAGAGCGCCTATAGCGGGAGCAGGGGGCAAAAACATTCAGTACTTC

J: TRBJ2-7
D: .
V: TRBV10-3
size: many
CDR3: CAISDFDPWKDVRQGGYEQYF
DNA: TGTGCCATCAGTGACTTTGACCCTTGGAAGGACGTACGACAGGGAGGCTACGAGCAGTACTTC